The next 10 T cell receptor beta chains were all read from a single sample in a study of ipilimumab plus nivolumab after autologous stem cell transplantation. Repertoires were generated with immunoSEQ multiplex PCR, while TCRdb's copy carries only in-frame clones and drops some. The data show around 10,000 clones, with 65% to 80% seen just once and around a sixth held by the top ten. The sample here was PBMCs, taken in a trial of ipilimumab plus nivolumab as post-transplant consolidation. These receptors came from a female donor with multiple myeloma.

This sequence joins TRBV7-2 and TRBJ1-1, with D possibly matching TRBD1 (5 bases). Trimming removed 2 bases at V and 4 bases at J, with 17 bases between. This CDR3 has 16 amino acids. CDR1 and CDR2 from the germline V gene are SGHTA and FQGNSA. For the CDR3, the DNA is TGTGCCAGCAGCTTAAGAGCAGGGCACGGCGGCACTGAAGCTTTCTTT. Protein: CASSLRAGHGGTEAFF.

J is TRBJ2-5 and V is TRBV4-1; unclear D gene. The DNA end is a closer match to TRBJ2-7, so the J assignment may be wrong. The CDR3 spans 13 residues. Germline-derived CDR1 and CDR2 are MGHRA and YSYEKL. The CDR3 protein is CASSPGPDYEQYF. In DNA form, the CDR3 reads TGCGCCAGCAGCCCTGGACCCGACTACGAGCAGTACTTC.

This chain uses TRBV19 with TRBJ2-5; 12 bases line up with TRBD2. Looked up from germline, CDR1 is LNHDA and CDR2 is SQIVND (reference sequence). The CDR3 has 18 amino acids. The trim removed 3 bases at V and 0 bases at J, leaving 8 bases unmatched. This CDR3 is CASSITGLAGTYQETQYF. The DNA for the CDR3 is TGTGCCAGTAGTATCACTGGACTAGCGGGAACTTACCAAGAGACCCAGTACTTC.

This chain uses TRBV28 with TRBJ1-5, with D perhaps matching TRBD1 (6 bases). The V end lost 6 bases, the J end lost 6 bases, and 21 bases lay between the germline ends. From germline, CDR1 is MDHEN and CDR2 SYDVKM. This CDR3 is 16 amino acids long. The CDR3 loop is CASRPDRLGQGQPQHF. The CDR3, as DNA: TGTGCCAGCAGGCCGGACAGATTGGGGCAGGGTCAGCCCCAGCATTTT.

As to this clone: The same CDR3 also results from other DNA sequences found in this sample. CDR3: CASSPSTDTQYF. The CDR3 DNA reads as TGTGCCAGCTCACCAAGCACAGATACGCAGTATTTT. The chain carries TRBV18 and TRBJ2-3; D remains ambiguous. CDR3 size: 12 residues. V lost 2 bases and J 0 bases, leaving 0 bases between the germline ends. Per germline, CDR1 KGHSH and CDR2 LQKENI. Full variable domain (outside the CDR3, taken from reference TRBV18 and TRBJ2-3): NAGVMQNPRHLVRRRGQEARLRCSPMKGHSHVYWYRQLPEEGLKFMVYLQKENIIDESGMPKERFSAEFPKEGPSILRIQQVVRGDSAAYFCASSPSTDTQYFGPGTRLTVL.

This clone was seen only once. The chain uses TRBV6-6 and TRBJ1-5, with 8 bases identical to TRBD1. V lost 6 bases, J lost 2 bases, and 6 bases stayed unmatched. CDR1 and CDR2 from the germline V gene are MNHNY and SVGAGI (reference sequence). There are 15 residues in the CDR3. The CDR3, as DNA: TGTGCCAGCAGACCGGACAGGGCGGGCAATCAGCCCCAGCATTTT. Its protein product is CASRPDRAGNQPQHF.

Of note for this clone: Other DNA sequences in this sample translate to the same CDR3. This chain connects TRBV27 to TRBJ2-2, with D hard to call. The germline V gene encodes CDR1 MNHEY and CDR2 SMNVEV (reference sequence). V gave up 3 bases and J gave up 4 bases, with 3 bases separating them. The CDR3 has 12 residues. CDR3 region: CASSFPTGELFF. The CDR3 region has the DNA TGTGCCAGCAGTTTCCCCACCGGGGAGCTGTTTTTT.

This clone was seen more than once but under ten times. The CDR3 loop reads CASLSGVTSYEQYF. CDR3 coding DNA: TGTGCCAGCCTAAGCGGGGTCACATCCTACGAGCAGTACTTC. The V and J genes are TRBV6-6 and TRBJ2-7; 7 bases fit TRBD2. The CDR3 is made up of 14 amino acids. The trim removed 8 bases at V and 1 base at J, leaving 8 bases unmatched. Germline CDR1 and CDR2: MNHNY and SVGAGI (reference sequence).

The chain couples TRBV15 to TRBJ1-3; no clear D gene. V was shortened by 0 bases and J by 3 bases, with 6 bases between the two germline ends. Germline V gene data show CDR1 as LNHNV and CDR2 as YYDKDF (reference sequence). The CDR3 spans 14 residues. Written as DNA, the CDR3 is TGTGCCACCAGCAGAGATCGGGGTGGAAACACCATATATTTT. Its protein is CATSRDRGGNTIYF. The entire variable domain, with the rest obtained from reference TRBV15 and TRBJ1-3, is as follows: DAMVIQNPRYQVTQFGKPVTLSCSQTLNHNVMYWYQQKSSQAPKLLFHYYDKDFNNEADTPDNFQSRRPNTSFCFLDIRSPGLGDTAMYLCATSRDRGGNTIYFGEGSWLTVV.

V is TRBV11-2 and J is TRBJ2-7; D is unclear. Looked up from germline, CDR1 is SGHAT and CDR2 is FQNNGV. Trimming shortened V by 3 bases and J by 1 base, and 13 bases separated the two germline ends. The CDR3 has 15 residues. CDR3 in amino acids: CASSFAEGVSYEQYF. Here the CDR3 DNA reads TGTGCCAGCAGCTTCGCTGAAGGTGTTTCCTACGAGCAGTACTTC.